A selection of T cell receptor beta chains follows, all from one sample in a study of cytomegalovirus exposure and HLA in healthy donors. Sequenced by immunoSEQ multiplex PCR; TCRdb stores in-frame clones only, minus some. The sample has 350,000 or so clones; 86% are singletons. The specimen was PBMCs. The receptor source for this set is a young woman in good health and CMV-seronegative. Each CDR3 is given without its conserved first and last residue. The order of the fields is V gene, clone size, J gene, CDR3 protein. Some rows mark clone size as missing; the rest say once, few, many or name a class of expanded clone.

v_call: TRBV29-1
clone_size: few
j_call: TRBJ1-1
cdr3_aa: SVEGHNTEAF

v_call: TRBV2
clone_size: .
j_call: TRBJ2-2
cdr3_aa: ATQRAETNTGELF

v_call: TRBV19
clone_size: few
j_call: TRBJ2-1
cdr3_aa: ASSIDPGLYNEQF

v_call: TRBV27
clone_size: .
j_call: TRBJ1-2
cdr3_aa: ASWGYREGYGYT

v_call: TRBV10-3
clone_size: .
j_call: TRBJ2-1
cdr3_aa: ATEDRYNEQF

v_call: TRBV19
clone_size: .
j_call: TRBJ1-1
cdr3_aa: ASSVALNTEAF

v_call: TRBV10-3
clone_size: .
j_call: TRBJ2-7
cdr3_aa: AISAGLAETYEQY

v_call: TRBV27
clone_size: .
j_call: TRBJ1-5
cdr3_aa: ASSFHGQGGQPQH

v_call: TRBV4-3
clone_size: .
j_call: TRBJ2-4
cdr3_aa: ASSPRLAELAKNIQY

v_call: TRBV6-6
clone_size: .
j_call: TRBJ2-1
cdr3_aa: ASRSSGREVYNEQF

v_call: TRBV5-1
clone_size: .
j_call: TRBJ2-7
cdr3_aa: ASSLWEGTHEQY

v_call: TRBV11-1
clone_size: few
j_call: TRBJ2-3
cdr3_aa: ASSQARDTQY

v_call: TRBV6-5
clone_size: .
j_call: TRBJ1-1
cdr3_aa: ASSNRAGMNTEAF

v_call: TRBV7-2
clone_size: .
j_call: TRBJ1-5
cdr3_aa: ASSTQVDQPQH

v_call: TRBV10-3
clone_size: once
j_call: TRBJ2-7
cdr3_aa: ATMGQDVYEQY

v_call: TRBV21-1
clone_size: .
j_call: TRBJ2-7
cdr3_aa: ASSKWTGEVTV

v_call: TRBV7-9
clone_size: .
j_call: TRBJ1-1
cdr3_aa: ASSLGDRDAEAF

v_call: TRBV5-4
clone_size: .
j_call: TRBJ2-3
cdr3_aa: ASSFYVAGGIDTQY

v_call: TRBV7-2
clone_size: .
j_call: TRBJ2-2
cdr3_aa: ASSLLGGGTGELF

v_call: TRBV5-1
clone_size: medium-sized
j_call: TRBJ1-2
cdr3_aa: AIRTPRDREYGYT

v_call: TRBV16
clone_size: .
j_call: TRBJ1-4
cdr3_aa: ASSQPTAGQGEKLF

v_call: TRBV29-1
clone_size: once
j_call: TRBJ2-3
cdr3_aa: SVDWGADTQY

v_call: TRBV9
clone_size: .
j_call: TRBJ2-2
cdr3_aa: ASSVESGTGELF

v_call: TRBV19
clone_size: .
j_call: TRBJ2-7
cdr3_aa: ATFWEGQGAQNLGVQY

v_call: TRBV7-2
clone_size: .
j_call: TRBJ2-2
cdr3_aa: ASSLIISSNTGELF

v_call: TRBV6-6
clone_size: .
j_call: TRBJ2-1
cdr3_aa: ASSLAGGANEQF

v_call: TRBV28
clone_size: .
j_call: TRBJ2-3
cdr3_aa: ASSRVDTQY

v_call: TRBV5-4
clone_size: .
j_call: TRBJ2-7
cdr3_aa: ASSLAGDSGTEQY

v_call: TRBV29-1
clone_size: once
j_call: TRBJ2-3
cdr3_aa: SGNRGGDTQY

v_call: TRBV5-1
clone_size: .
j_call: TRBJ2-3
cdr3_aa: ASSFGGRGTDTQY

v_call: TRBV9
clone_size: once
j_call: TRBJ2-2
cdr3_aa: ASGNTGELF

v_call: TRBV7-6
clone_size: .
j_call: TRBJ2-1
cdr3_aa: ASSLSSSYNEQF

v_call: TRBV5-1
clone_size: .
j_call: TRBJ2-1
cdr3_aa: ASSTGTTPNEQF

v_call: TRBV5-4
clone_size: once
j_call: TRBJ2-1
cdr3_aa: ASSSDEPGLAGEQF

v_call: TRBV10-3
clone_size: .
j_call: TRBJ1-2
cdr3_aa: AISGSSNNYGYT

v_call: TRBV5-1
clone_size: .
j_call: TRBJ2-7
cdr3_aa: ASKFGNEQY

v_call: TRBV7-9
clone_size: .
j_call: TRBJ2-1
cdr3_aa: ADQREIEGEQF

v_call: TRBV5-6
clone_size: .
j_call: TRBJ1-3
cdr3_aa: ASSEGTVYGNTIY

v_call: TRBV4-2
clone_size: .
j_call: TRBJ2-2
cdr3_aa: ASSQTDLMGTGELF

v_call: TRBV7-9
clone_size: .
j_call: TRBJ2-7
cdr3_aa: ASSLESGGEQY

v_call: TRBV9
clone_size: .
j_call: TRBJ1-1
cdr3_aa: ASSSGYSDTEAF

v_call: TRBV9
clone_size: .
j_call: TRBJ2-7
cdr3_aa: ASSPRMGTTTLLEQY